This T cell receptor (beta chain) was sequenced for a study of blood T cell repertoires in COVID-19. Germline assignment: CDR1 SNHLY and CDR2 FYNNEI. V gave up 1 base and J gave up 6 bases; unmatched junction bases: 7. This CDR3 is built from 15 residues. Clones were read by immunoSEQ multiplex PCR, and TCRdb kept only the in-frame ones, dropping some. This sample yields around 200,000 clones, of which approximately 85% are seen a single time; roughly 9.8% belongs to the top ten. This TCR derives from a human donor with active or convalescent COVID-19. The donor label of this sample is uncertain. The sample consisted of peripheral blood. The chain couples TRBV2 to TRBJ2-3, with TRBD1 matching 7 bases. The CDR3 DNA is TGTGCCAGCAGTGAAGGCAACAGGGGATCGGATACGCAGTATTTT. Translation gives CASSEGNRGSDTQYF.